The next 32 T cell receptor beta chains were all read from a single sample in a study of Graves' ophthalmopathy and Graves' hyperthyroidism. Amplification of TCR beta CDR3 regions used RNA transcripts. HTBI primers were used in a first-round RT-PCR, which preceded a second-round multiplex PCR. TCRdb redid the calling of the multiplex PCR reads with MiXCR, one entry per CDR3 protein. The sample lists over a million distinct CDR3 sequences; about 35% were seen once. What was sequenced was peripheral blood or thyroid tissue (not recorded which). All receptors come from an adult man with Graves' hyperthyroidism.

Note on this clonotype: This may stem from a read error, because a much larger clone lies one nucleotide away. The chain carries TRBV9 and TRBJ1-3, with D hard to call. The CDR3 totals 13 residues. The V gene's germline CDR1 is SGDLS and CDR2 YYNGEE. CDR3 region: CASGLNSGSTIYF. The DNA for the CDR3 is TGTGCCAGCGGTCTGAACTCTGGAAGCACCATATATTTT.

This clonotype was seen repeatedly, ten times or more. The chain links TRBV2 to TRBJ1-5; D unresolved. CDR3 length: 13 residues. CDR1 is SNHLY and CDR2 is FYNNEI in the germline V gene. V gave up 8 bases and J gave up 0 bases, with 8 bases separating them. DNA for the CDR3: TGTGCCAGCTGCGGCTATAGCAATCAGCCCCAGCATTTT. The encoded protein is CASCGYSNQPQHF.

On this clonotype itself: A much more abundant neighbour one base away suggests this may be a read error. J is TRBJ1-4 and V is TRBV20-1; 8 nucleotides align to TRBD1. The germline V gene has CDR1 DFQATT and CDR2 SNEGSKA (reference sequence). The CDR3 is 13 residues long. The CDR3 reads CSAGEWTGRQLFF. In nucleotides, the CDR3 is TGCAGTGCTGGAGAATGGACAGGGAGGCAACTGTTTTTT.

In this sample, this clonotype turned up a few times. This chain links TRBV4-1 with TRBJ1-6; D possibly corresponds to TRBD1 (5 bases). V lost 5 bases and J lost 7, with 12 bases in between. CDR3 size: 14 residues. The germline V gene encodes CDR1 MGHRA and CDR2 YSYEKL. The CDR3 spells CASSELRENSPLHF. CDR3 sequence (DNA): TGCGCCAGCAGCGAACTCAGGGAGAATTCACCCCTCCACTTT.

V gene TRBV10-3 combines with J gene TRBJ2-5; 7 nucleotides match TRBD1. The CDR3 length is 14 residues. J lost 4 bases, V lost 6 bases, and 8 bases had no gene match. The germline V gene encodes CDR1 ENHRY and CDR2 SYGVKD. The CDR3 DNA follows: TGTGCCATCAGCACAGGGGTGGGCGGAGAGACCCAGTACTTC. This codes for CAISTGVGGETQYF.

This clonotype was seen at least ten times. The CDR3 coding sequence is TGCGCCACCAGGACCCACCAGGCGGTACAAGAGACCCAGTACTTC. Residues: CATRTHQAVQETQYF. The chain joins TRBV5-1 to TRBJ2-5, with no clear D. Germline V gene sequence: CDR1 SGHRS, CDR2 YFSETQ. The V end was cut by 9 bases, the J end by 2 bases, with 20 bases between. This CDR3 is 15 amino acids long. The variable domain in full, completed from reference TRBV5-1 and TRBJ2-5, reads KAGVTQTPRYLIKTRGQQVTLSCSPISGHRSVSWYQQTPGQGLQFLFEYFSETQRNKGNFPGRFSGRQFSNSRSEMNVSTLELGDSALYLCATRTHQAVQETQYFGPGTRLLVL.

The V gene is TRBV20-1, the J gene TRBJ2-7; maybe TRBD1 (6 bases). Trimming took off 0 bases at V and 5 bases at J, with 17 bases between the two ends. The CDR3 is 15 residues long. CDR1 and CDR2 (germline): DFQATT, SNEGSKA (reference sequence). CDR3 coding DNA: TGCAGTGCTAGAGAGTGGAGAGGTAGACAGGACGAGCAGTACTTC. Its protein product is CSAREWRGRQDEQYF.

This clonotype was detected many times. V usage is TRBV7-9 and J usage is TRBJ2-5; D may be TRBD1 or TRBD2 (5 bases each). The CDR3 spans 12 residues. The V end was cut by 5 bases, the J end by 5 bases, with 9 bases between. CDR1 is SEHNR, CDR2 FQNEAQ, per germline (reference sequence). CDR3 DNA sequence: TGTGCCAGCAGCGCCTGGGGGGAGACCCAGTACTTC. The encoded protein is CASSAWGETQYF.

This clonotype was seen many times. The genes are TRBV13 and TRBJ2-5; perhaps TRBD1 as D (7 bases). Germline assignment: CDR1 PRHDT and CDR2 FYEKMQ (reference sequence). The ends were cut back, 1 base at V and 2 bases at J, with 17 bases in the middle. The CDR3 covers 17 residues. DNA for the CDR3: TGTGCCAGCAGCTTAGATGGAGGGGGCGCGGTACAAGAGACCCAGTACTTC. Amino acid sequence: CASSLDGGGAVQETQYF. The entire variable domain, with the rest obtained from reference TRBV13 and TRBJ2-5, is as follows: AAGVIQSPRHLIKEKRETATLKCYPIPRHDTVYWYQQGPGQDPQFLISFYEKMQSDKGSIPDRFSAQQFSDYHSELNMSSLELGDSALYFCASSLDGGGAVQETQYFGPGTRLLVL.

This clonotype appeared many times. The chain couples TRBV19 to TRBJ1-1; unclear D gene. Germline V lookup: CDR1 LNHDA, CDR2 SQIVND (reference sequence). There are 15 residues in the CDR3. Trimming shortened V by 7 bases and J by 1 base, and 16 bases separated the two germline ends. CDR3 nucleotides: TGTGCCAGTATCGAATTATTCGGCGGGAACACTGAAGCTTTCTTT. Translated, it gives CASIELFGGNTEAFF.

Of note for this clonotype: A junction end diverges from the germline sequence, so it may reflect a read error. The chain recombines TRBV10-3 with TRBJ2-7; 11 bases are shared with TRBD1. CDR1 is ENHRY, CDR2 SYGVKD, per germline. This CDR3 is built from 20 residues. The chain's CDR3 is CASSFGAAGQGVRYSYEQYF. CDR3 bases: TGTGCCAGCAGTTTTGGGGCGGCGGGACAGGGGGTGAGGTACTCCTACGAGCAGTACTTC.

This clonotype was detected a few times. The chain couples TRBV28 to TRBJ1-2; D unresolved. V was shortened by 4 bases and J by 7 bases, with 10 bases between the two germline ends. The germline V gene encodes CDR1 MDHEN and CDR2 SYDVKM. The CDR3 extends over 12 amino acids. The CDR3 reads CASSSPGRGYTF. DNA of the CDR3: TGTGCCAGCAGTTCTCCCGGGCGTGGCTACACCTTC.

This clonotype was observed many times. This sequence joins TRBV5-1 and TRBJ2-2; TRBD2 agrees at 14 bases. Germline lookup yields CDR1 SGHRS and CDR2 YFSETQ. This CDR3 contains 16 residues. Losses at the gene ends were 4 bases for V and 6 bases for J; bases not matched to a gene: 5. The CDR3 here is CASSGGLAGVAGELFF. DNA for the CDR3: TGCGCCAGCAGCGGGGGACTAGCGGGAGTAGCCGGGGAGCTGTTTTTT. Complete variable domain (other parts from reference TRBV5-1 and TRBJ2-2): KAGVTQTPRYLIKTRGQQVTLSCSPISGHRSVSWYQQTPGQGLQFLFEYFSETQRNKGNFPGRFSGRQFSNSRSEMNVSTLELGDSALYLCASSGGLAGVAGELFFGEGSRLTVL.

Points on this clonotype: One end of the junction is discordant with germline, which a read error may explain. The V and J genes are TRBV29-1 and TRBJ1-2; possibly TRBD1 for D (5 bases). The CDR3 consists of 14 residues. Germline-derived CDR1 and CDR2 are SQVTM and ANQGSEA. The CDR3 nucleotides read TGTGCCTTCCATGCCATCAAGGGGCTCTATGGCTACACCTTC. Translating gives CAFHAIKGLYGYTF.

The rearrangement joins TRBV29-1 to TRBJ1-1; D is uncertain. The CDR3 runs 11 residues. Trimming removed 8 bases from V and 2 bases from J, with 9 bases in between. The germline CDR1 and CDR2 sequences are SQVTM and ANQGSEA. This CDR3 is CSPGINTEAFF. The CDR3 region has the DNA TGCAGCCCGGGGATTAACACTGAAGCTTTCTTT.

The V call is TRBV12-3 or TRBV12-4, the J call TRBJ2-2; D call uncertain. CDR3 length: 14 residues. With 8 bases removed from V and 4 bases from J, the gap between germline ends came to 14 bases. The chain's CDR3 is CASSGRPGTGELFF. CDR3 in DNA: TGTGCCAGCTCAGGTCGCCCGGGCACCGGGGAGCTGTTTTTT.

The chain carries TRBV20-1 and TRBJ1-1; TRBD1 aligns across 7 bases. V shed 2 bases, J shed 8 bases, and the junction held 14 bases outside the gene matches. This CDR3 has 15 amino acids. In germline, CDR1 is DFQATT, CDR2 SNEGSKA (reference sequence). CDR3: CSARKTGNTGGEAFF. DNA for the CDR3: TGCAGTGCTAGAAAGACAGGGAACACCGGGGGCGAAGCTTTCTTT.

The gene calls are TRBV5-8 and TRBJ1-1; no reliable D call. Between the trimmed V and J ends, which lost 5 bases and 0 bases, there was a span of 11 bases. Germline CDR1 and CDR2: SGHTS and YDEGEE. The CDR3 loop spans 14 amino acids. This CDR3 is CASRSQPMNTEAFF. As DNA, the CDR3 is TGTGCCAGCAGATCCCAACCAATGAACACTGAAGCTTTCTTT.

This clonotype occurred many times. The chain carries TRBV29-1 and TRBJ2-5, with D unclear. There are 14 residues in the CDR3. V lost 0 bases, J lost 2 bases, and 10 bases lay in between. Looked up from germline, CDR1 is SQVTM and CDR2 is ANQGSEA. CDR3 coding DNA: TGCAGCGTTGAAGAGTTGCGGCAGCAAGAGACCCAGTACTTC. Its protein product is CSVEELRQQETQYF.

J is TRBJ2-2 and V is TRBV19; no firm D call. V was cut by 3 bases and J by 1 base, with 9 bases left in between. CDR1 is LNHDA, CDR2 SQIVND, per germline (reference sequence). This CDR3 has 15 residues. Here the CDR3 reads CASSMKALNTGELFF. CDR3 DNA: TGTGCCAGTAGTATGAAGGCACTGAACACCGGGGAGCTGTTTTTT.

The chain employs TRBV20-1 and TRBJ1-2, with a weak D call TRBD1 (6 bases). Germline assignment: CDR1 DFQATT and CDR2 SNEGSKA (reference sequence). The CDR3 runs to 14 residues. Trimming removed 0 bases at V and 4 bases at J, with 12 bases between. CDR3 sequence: CSARDQGDIYGYTF. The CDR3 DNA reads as TGCAGTGCTAGAGATCAAGGGGACATCTATGGCTACACCTTC.

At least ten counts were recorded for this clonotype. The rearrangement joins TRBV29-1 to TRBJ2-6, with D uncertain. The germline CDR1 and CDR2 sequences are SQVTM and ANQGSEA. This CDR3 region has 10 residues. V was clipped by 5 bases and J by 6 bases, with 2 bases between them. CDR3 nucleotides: TGCAGCGTTCAGGCCAACGTCCTGACTTTC. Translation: CSVQANVLTF. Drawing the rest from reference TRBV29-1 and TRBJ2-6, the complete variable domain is SAVISQKPSRDICQRGTSLTIQCQVDSQVTMMFWYRQQPGQSLTLIATANQGSEATYESGFVIDKFPISRPNLTFSTLTVSNMSPEDSSIYLCSVQANVLTFGAGSRLTVL.

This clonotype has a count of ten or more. The CDR3 coding sequence is TGTGCCAGCAGCTTACAATCCCCCGATCAGCCCCAGCATTTT. This codes for CASSLQSPDQPQHF. The chain uses TRBV11-2 and TRBJ1-5, with D unclear. CDR1 is SGHAT and CDR2 is FQNNGV in the germline V gene. V lost 2 bases and J 5 bases, leaving 10 bases between the germline ends. The CDR3 covers 14 residues. Complete variable domain (other parts from reference TRBV11-2 and TRBJ1-5): EAGVAQSPRYKIIEKRQSVAFWCNPISGHATLYWYQQILGQGPKLLIQFQNNGVVDDSQLPKDRFSAERLKGVDSTLKIQPAKLEDSAVYLCASSLQSPDQPQHFGDGTRLSIL.

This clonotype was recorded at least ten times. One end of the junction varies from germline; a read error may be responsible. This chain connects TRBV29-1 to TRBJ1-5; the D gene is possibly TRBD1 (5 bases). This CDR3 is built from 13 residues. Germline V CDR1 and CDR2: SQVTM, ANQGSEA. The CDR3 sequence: CSVQDSYYQPQHF. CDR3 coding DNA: TGCAGCGTTCAAGACAGCTATTATCAGCCCCAGCATTTT. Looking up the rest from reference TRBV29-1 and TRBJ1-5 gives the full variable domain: SAVISQKPSRDICQRGTSLTIQCQVDSQVTMMFWYRQQPGQSLTLIATANQGSEATYESGFVIDKFPISRPNLTFSTLTVSNMSPEDSSIYLCSVQDSYYQPQHFGDGTRLSIL.

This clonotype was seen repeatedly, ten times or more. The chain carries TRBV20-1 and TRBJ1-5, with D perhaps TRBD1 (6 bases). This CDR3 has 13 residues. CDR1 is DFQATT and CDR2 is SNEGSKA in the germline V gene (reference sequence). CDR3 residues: CSAPRTGNQPQHF. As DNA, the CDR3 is TGCAGCGCCCCTAGGACAGGCAATCAGCCCCAGCATTTT.

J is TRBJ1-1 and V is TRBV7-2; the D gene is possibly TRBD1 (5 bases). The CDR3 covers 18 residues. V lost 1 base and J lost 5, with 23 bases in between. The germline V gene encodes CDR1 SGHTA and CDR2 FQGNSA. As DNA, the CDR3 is TGTGCCAGCAGCTTAGATCTGAGGGGCCAGGCGGGGTGGACTGAAGCTTTCTTT. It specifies CASSLDLRGQAGWTEAFF.

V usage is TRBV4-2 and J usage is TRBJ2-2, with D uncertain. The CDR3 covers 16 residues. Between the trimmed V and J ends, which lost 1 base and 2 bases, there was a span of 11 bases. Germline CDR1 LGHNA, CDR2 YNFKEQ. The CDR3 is CASSQAIERNTGELFF. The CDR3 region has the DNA TGTGCCAGCAGCCAAGCCATCGAAAGAAACACCGGGGAGCTGTTTTTT.

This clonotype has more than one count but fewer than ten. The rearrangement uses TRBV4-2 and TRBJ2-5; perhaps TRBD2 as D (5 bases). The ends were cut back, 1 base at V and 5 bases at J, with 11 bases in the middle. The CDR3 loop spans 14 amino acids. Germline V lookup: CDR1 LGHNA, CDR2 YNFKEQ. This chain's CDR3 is CASSQGGRGETQYF. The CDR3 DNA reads TGTGCCAGCAGCCAAGGCGGACGCGGGGAGACCCAGTACTTC.

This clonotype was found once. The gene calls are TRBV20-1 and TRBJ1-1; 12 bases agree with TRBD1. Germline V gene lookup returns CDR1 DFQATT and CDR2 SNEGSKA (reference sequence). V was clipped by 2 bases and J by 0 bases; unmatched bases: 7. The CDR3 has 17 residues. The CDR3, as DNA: TGCAGTGCTAGACCCCGGGACAGGGGGCGTTTGAACACTGAAGCTTTCTTT. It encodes CSARPRDRGRLNTEAFF.

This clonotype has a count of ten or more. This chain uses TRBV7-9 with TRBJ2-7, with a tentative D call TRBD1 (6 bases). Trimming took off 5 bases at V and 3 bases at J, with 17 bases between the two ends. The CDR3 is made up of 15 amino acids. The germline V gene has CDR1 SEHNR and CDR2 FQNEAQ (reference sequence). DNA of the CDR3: TGTGCCAGCAGCCCCCCCAGGGGAGCCTACTACGAGCAGTACTTC. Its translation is CASSPPRGAYYEQYF.

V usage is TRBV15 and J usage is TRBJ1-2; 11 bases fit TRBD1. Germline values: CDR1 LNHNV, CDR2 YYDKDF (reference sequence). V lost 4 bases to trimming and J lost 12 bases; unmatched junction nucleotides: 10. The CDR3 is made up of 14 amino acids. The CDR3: CATSTGQGAIGNTF. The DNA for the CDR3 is TGTGCCACCAGCACTGGACAGGGGGCGATTGGAAACACCTTC.

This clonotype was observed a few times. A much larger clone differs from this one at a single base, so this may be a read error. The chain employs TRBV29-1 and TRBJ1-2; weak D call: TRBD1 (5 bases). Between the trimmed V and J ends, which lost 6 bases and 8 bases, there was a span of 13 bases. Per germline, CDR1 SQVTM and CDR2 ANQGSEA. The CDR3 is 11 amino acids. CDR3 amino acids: CSVIRVRGYTF. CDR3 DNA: TGCAGCGTGATCAGGGTTAGAGGCTACACCTTC.